A single sample is the source of the 5 T cell receptor beta chains below, sequenced in a study of T-cell memory formation after mild COVID-19. Each CDR3 protein gets one entry after TCRdb re-called the 5' RACE reads with MiXCR. The sample lists fewer than 350,000 distinct CDR3 sequences, approximately 15% occurring once. Sequencing input: PBMCs or a T cell subset sorted from them (not recorded which). The receptors shown here come from a man between 18 and 29 years old who had mild COVID-19 (a few samples of this study predate the infection). Cell type and time point are not known.

This chain joins TRBV7-3 and TRBJ2-3, with D uncertain. The germline V and J ends were trimmed by 3 bases and 6 bases, with 13 bases remaining between them. Looked up from germline, CDR1 is SGHTA and CDR2 is FQGTGA. This CDR3 has 14 amino acids. The CDR3 region is CASSFSQMSDTQYF. In DNA form, the CDR3 reads TGTGCCAGCAGCTTTTCACAGATGAGTGATACGCAGTATTTT.

The sample holds a few counts of this clonotype. J is TRBJ2-3 and V is TRBV5-1, with 7 positions matching TRBD1. V lost 6 bases and J lost 6; bases outside the gene matches: 13. The CDR3 runs 15 residues. Per germline, CDR1 SGHRS and CDR2 YFSETQ. Written as DNA, the CDR3 is TGCGCCAGCAACGATCGACAGGGTGTCGCGGATACGCAGTATTTT. Translation: CASNDRQGVADTQYF.

This clonotype has a handful of counts. V and J are TRBV6-6 and TRBJ2-3; 9 nucleotides align to TRBD2. The CDR3 covers 17 residues. Germline V gene sequence: CDR1 MNHNY, CDR2 SVGAGI (reference sequence). The ends lost 0 bases at V and 5 bases at J; junction bases unmatched: 9. The CDR3 DNA sequence: TGTGCCAGCAGTTACTCCCGGAGGCGGGGGGGCTTAGATACGCAGTATTTT. It translates to CASSYSRRRGGLDTQYF.

The V and J genes are TRBV27 and TRBJ2-1; 7 positions match TRBD2. Germline-derived CDR1 and CDR2 are MNHEY and SMNVEV (reference sequence). This CDR3 region has 14 residues. V dropped 2 bases and J dropped 5; count of bases not matched to a gene: 3. The CDR3 sequence is CASSLAGVHNEQFF. CDR3 nucleotides: TGTGCCAGCAGTTTAGCGGGGGTTCACAATGAGCAGTTCTTC.

V is TRBV6-5 and J is TRBJ1-3; TRBD1 is a possible D gene (5 bases). This CDR3 spans 15 amino acids. The V gene's germline CDR1 is MNHEY and CDR2 SVGAGI. V lost 2 bases and J 3 bases, leaving 11 bases between the germline ends. This CDR3 is CASSYEGAGGNTIYF. The CDR3 DNA is TGTGCCAGCAGTTACGAAGGGGCTGGTGGAAACACCATATATTTT.